This entry concerns a single TCR beta chain. Treatment specified: roughly 20 received Ad26.COV2.S at low or high dose, single or two shots; roughly five received placebo; per-sample allocation not given. Sampling took place 63 days after the first vaccine or placebo injection. From germline, CDR1 is MNHEY and CDR2 SMNVEV (reference sequence). V was pared by 5 bases and J by 4 bases, with 8 bases between. The CDR3 runs to 12 residues. Using immunoSEQ multiplex PCR, the repertoire was profiled, and TCRdb retains in-frame clones only, with some absent. Found here are about half a million clones, 70% to 90% of them singletons; the top ten hold approximately 1.7%. This sample was included in a study of Ad26.COV2.S vaccination and SARS-CoV-2 variants. Study-level information: Participants got Ad26.COV2.S intramuscularly, once or twice 56 days apart.

The rearrangement joins TRBV27 to TRBJ1-1; D is undetermined. The TCR originated in a person aged 18-60 years who received the Ad26.COV2.S COVID-19 vaccine or a placebo. This specimen was peripheral blood, taken in a trial of Ad26.COV2.S vaccine versus placebo. CDR3 sequence (DNA): TGTGCCAGCAGTCGGGGAGGCACTGAAGCTTTCTTT. Amino acid sequence: CASSRGGTEAFF.